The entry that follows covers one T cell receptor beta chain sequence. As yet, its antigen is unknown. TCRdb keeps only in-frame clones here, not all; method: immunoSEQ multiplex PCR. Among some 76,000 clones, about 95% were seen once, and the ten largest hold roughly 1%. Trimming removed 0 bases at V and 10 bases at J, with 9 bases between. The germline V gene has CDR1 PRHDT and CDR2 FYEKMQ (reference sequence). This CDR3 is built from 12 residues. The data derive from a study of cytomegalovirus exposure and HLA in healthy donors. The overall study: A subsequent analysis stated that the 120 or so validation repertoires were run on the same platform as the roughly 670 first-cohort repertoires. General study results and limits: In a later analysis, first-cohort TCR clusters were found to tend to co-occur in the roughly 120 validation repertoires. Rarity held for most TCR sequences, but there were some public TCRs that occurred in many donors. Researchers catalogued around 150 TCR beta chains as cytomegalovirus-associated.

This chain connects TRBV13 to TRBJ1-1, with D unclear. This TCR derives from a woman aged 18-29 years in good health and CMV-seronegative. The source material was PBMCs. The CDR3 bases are TGTGCCAGCAGCTTAGGGCGCCCGGGAGCTTTCTTT. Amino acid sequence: CASSLGRPGAFF.